The rows below give T cell receptor beta chains drawn from one sample of a study of blood T cell repertoires in COVID-19. This table comes from immunoSEQ multiplex PCR, and its TCRdb copy is limited to in-frame clones, with some not included. The table records roughly 120,000 clones, roughly 90% of them present only once. The sequenced sample consisted of peripheral blood. The receptors stem from a man between 65 and 85 years old who had recovered from COVID-19. The CDR3 runs from the conserved cysteine through the conserved F or W.

V gene,CDR3 protein
TRBV11-2,CASSLPGGQTSYEQYF
TRBV3-1/TRBV3-2,CASSQDTSATGELFF
TRBV7-2,CASSLRGVASGGEQFF
TRBV6-1,CASSEWQASGQYF
TRBV5-1,CASSLGYGANTEAFF
TRBV5-1,CASSPLTGSYNEQFF
TRBV11-1,CASSLRTVKETQYF
TRBV29-1,CSARGWRNTEAFF
TRBV18,CASSSGQGYTGELFF
TRBV28,CASSSDRSNSPLHF
TRBV24-1,CATSDSYAGGEQFF
TRBV20-1,CSASRGLLMNTEAFF
TRBV2,CASLREGAWETQYF
TRBV4-1,CASSQAGLGGATDTQYF
TRBV29-1,CSVDRGGWETQYF
TRBV24-1,CATSETGVRGYTF
TRBV28,CASTSGGDRGTQYF
TRBV14,CASSPRGGGYGYTF
TRBV2,CASTTGRYQPQHF
TRBV3-1/TRBV3-2,CASSHLAGAGGQNEQFF
TRBV7-9,CASSLATGSNEKLFF
TRBV6-4,CASSDTSGRATDTQYF
TRBV5-1,CASSWTGTSGTDTQYF
TRBV27,CASSLGGSAFF
TRBV19,CASSRDRGSYSNQPQHF
TRBV28,CASSPQGQGLDQPQHF
TRBV2,CASSGEQGQPQHF
TRBV6-4,CASSEYRDSPLHF
TRBV28,CASTVRRAAGEQFF
TRBV19,CASSEGGRGGTEAFF
TRBV3-1/TRBV3-2,CASSTRGATGELFF
TRBV6-1,CASSERAGRDQPQHF
TRBV4-1,CASSQSQTKHTEAFF
TRBV11-2,CASSSPTGSSGNTIYF
TRBV5-6,CASSRTGEAYEQYF
TRBV6-2/TRBV6-3,CASSSEGGQETQYF